What follows are 31 T cell receptor beta chains derived from one specimen sequenced in a study of cytomegalovirus exposure and HLA in healthy donors. Researchers ran the PCR with 60 Vbeta and 13 Jbeta primers. Sequencing used immunoSEQ multiplex PCR; TCRdb keeps in-frame clones, though not all of them. The sample carries some 170,000 clones, nearly 80% recorded once. Sequences were obtained from PBMCs. All receptors come from a man aged 35 to 55 in good health and CMV-seropositive.

V is TRBV4-2 and J is TRBJ2-1, with TRBD2 matching over 10 bases. Looked up from germline, CDR1 is LGHNA and CDR2 is YNFKEQ. This CDR3 has 14 amino acids. Unmatched junction bases numbered 7, after V lost 6 bases and J lost 8 bases. This CDR3 is CASSTSGKPDEQFF. The CDR3 nucleotides are TGTGCCAGCAGTACTAGCGGGAAACCCGATGAGCAGTTCTTC.

The CDR3 nucleotides read TGTGCCAGCGGGCGACAAGAGACCCAGTACTTC. Amino acids: CASGRQETQYF. The chain recombines TRBV2 with TRBJ2-5; D uncertain. This CDR3 comprises 11 residues. Germline V CDR1 and CDR2: SNHLY, FYNNEI. Trimming took off 8 bases at V and 2 bases at J, with 6 bases between the two ends.

This clone came up a few times. The chain carries TRBV14 and TRBJ1-1; a weak D match, TRBD1 (6 bases). V lost 4 bases and J lost 1, with 16 bases in between. Germline assignment: CDR1 SGHDN and CDR2 FVKESK. The CDR3 loop spans 16 amino acids. In DNA, the CDR3 is TGTGCCAGCAGCCTCATCACACAGGGTTCGAACACTGAAGCTTTCTTT. It encodes CASSLITQGSNTEAFF.

The genes are TRBV11-2 and TRBJ1-2; 7 bases line up with TRBD1. With 5 bases clipped from V and 3 bases from J, the junction kept 6 bases outside the gene matches. Per germline, CDR1 SGHAT and CDR2 FQNNGV. This CDR3 is built from 14 residues. As DNA, the CDR3 is TGTGCCAGCAGCCTGACAGGGTGGGACTATGGCTACACCTTC. The encoded protein is CASSLTGWDYGYTF.

Here the CDR3 DNA reads TGCGCCAGCAGTGTTGGTAGCGAGGCCGAGCAGTACTTC. Translated: CASSVGSEAEQYF. The chain uses TRBV10-2 and TRBJ2-7; weak D call: TRBD2 (5 bases). CDR3 length equals 13 residues. V gave up 4 bases and J gave up 6 bases, with 13 bases separating them. CDR1 is WSHSY and CDR2 is SAAADI in the germline V gene.

V gene TRBV11-3 combines with J gene TRBJ1-2, with D maybe TRBD1 (5 bases). V lost 5 bases and J lost 3, with 10 bases in between. The CDR3 consists of 13 residues. Germline CDR1 and CDR2: SGHNT and YENEEA. In DNA form, the CDR3 reads TGTGCCAGCAGCCCGGGGGAGGACTATGGCTACACCTTC. Translation gives CASSPGEDYGYTF.

The rearrangement links TRBV19 to TRBJ2-3; tentative D call: TRBD2 (5 bases). Trimming took 4 bases from V and 10 from J, leaving 9 bases between them. The length of the CDR3 is 11 residues. Germline V gene sequence: CDR1 LNHDA, CDR2 SQIVND (reference sequence). The chain's CDR3 is CASSTPGAQYF. CDR3 DNA sequence: TGTGCCAGTAGTACCCCCGGGGCGCAGTATTTT.

The CDR3: CASSLVPGQSYEQYF. DNA of the CDR3: TGCGCCAGCAGCTTGGTCCCGGGACAGTCCTACGAGCAGTACTTC. V gene TRBV5-1 combines with J gene TRBJ2-7; 7 bases align to TRBD1. V was pared by 0 bases and J by 1 base, with 4 bases of the junction left unmatched. CDR1 is SGHRS and CDR2 is YFSETQ in the germline V gene. This CDR3 spans 15 amino acids.

This chain connects TRBV9 to TRBJ2-1, with 12 nucleotides matching TRBD2. Germline CDR1 is SGDLS and CDR2 is YYNGEE. J was trimmed by 9 bases and V by 0 bases; bases with no gene match: 10. This CDR3 has 17 amino acids. CDR3 protein: CASSVGLAGEGWGEQFF. CDR3 in DNA: TGTGCCAGCAGCGTAGGACTAGCGGGAGAAGGTTGGGGTGAGCAGTTCTTC.

Details on this clone: A junction end diverges from the germline sequence, so it may reflect a read error. This chain uses TRBV11-2 with TRBJ2-6, with 8 bases identical to TRBD1. The germline CDR1 and CDR2 sequences are SGHAT and FQNNGV. There are 18 residues in the CDR3. This CDR3 reads CASSKIGQGGSGANGLTF. DNA for the CDR3: TGTGCCAGCAGCAAAATCGGACAGGGCGGGTCCGGGGCCAACGGCCTGACTTTC.

This sequence joins TRBV6-4 and TRBJ2-1; 8 bases line up with TRBD1. Per germline, CDR1 MRHNA and CDR2 SNTAGT. This CDR3 has 15 amino acids. J gave up 6 bases and V 0 bases, and 4 bases lay outside the gene matches. The CDR3 DNA is TGTGCCAGCAGTGACTCGGTCCAGGGGGCCAATGAGCAGTTCTTC. Residues: CASSDSVQGANEQFF.

A single count supports this clone. This rearrangement joins TRBV2 to TRBJ1-6; TRBD1 matches at 10 bases. Germline-derived CDR1 and CDR2 are SNHLY and FYNNEI. The length of the CDR3 is 13 residues. V trimming: 11 bases; J trimming: 7 bases; junction bases outside the gene matches: 5. The chain's CDR3 is CAGTGQGNSPLHF. The CDR3 DNA follows: TGTGCCGGTACGGGACAGGGGAATTCACCCCTCCACTTT. Filled out from reference TRBV2 and TRBJ1-6, the complete variable domain reads EPEVTQTPSHQVTQMGQEVILRCVPISNHLYFYWYRQILGQKVEFLVSFYNNEISEKSEIFDDQFSVERPDGSNFTLKIRSTKLEDSAMYFCAGTGQGNSPLHFGNGTRLTVT.

This clone appeared many times. This sample also contains other DNA sequences that code for the same CDR3. The V gene is TRBV28, the J gene TRBJ2-2; D ambiguous. The CDR3 is made up of 12 amino acids. Germline V lookup: CDR1 MDHEN, CDR2 SYDVKM. The CDR3 sequence: CASSSNTGELFF. CDR3 sequence (DNA): TGTGCATCCTCGTCGAACACCGGGGAGCTGTTTTTT.

This clone showed up just once. The chain has TRBV14 and TRBJ2-3, with D perhaps matching TRBD1 (5 bases). Germline V lookup: CDR1 SGHDN, CDR2 FVKESK. The CDR3 spans 15 residues. V was clipped by 4 bases and J by 0 bases, with 11 bases between them. In DNA, the CDR3 is TGTGCCAGCAGCCCCAGACAGCTTAGCACAGATACGCAGTATTTT. It codes for CASSPRQLSTDTQYF.

The chain links TRBV7-2 to TRBJ2-3, with 8 bases fitting TRBD1. CDR1 is SGHTA, CDR2 FQGNSA, per germline. The CDR3 loop spans 14 amino acids. The junction had 5 bases not matched to a gene; V was cut back by 5 bases and J by 4 bases. The CDR3 DNA reads as TGTGCCAGCAGCCAGGACAGGGCTCCAGATACGCAGTATTTT. Residues: CASSQDRAPDTQYF.

This clone was seen a single time. The V gene is TRBV27, the J gene TRBJ2-1, with D hard to call. V was trimmed by 6 bases and J by 1 base, leaving 16 bases between them. The germline gives CDR1 MNHEY, CDR2 SMNVEV (reference sequence). The CDR3 totals 16 residues. For the CDR3, the DNA is TGTGCCAGCAGGAGAGGCCGCGCGCCTTCCTACAATGAGCAGTTCTTC. It specifies CASRRGRAPSYNEQFF.

The chain is built from TRBV21-1 and TRBJ1-5; the D call of TRBD1 is as the table states it, not checked on the DNA. TRBV21-1 has pseudogene status. The CDR3 is 18 residues long. The CDR3 nucleotides are TGTGCCAGCAGCAAGAAAGGAGTTACGGACAGGGATTGCCAGCCCCAGCATTTT. It specifies CASSKKGVTDRDCQPQHF.

The V gene is TRBV28, the J gene TRBJ2-7; TRBD2 agrees at 13 bases. From germline, CDR1 is MDHEN and CDR2 SYDVKM. This CDR3 has 16 residues. The V gene end was trimmed by 4 bases and the J gene end by 0 bases; junction bases not matched to a gene: 3. CDR3 amino acids: CASSSGTSGISYEQYF. In nucleotides, the CDR3 is TGTGCCAGCAGTTCCGGGACTAGCGGGATCTCCTACGAGCAGTACTTC.

This rearrangement joins TRBV27 to TRBJ2-4; 11 bases line up with TRBD1. Losses at the gene ends were 6 bases for V and 2 bases for J; bases not matched to a gene: 6. Looked up from germline, CDR1 is MNHEY and CDR2 is SMNVEV (reference sequence). The CDR3 is 16 residues long. CDR3 region: CASRLGTGGTKNIQYF. DNA of the CDR3: TGTGCCAGCAGACTGGGGACAGGGGGGACCAAAAACATTCAGTACTTC.

J is TRBJ2-3 and V is TRBV12-5; 9 bases agree with TRBD2. J was trimmed by 5 bases and V by 4 bases; bases with no gene match: 10. CDR1 and CDR2 (germline): LGHNT, FRNRAP. The length of the CDR3 is 16 residues. CDR3 DNA sequence: TGTGCTAGTGGTTCATCGCGGGAGGGCTTTGTAGATACGCAGTATTTT. Translation gives CASGSSREGFVDTQYF. The whole variable domain, filled in from reference TRBV12-5 and TRBJ2-3, reads DARVTQTPRHKVTEMGQEVTMRCQPILGHNTVFWYRQTMMQGLELLAYFRNRAPLDDSGMPKDRFSAEMPDATLATLKIQPSEPRDSAVYFCASGSSREGFVDTQYFGPGTRLTVL.

The J gene is TRBJ1-1, the V gene TRBV6-5; D is uncertain. V was clipped by 4 bases and J by 0 bases, with 6 bases between them. This CDR3 is built from 13 residues. Germline assignment: CDR1 MNHEY and CDR2 SVGAGI. The CDR3 sequence: CASSWSVNTEAFF. CDR3 nucleotides: TGTGCCAGCAGTTGGTCAGTGAACACTGAAGCTTTCTTT.

The chain is built from TRBV28 and TRBJ1-2, with TRBD1 identical over 7 bases. Germline V lookup: CDR1 MDHEN, CDR2 SYDVKM. Trimming took 6 bases from V and 2 from J; bases not matched to a gene: 3. The CDR3 spans 13 residues. DNA for the CDR3: TGTGCCAGCAGCCCGGACAGGAACTATGGCTACACCTTC. It codes for CASSPDRNYGYTF.

The chain joins TRBV29-1 to TRBJ1-1; no reliable D call. Germline V lookup: CDR1 SQVTM, CDR2 ANQGSEA. The CDR3 is made up of 11 amino acids. Trimming cost V 2 bases and J 6 bases, with 7 bases left between them. CDR3 region: CSVEKGAEAFF. The CDR3 region has the DNA TGCAGCGTTGAAAAGGGAGCTGAAGCTTTCTTT.

V usage is TRBV5-1 and J usage is TRBJ1-1, with unresolved D. The CDR3 runs to 13 residues. V was shortened by 4 bases and J by 2 bases, with 9 bases between the two germline ends. Germline CDR1 and CDR2: SGHRS and YFSETQ. DNA of the CDR3: TGCGCCAGCAGCGCAGGTCCTAACACTGAAGCTTTCTTT. Encoded protein: CASSAGPNTEAFF.

The J gene is TRBJ1-1, the V gene TRBV5-5; TRBD1 agrees at 10 bases. CDR1 is SGHKS, CDR2 YYEKEE, per germline (reference sequence). The CDR3 runs 13 residues. V dropped 3 bases and J dropped 11; count of bases not matched to a gene: 7. The CDR3 coding sequence is TGTGCCAGCAGCTCCGGACAGGGGGAATCGGCTTTCTTT. Amino acid sequence: CASSSGQGESAFF.

The V and J genes are TRBV5-1 and TRBJ2-1, with TRBD2 identical over 9 bases. The CDR3 extends over 15 amino acids. Germline values: CDR1 SGHRS, CDR2 YFSETQ. With 2 bases clipped from V and 2 bases from J, the junction kept 2 bases outside the gene matches. The CDR3 is CASSFEREAYNEQFF. In nucleotides, the CDR3 is TGCGCCAGCAGCTTCGAGCGGGAGGCCTACAATGAGCAGTTCTTC.

This chain connects TRBV19 to TRBJ1-4; D is possibly TRBD1 (6 bases). The CDR3 is made up of 15 amino acids. V was clipped by 6 bases and J by 6 bases, with 17 bases between them. The germline CDR1 and CDR2 sequences are LNHDA and SQIVND (reference sequence). The CDR3 here is CASRRGAQPYEKLFF. In nucleotides, the CDR3 is TGTGCCAGTAGACGGGGGGCACAGCCATATGAAAAACTGTTTTTT.

This sequence joins TRBV5-1 and TRBJ2-1; TRBD2 might be the D (7 bases). Germline CDR1 is SGHRS and CDR2 is YFSETQ. V lost 8 bases to trimming and J lost 0 bases, with 15 bases between them. The CDR3 consists of 15 residues. The CDR3 nucleotides read TGCGCCAGTTTCGGGGGCGGGGGCTCCTACAATGAGCAGTTCTTC. Encoded protein: CASFGGGGSYNEQFF.

The chain couples TRBV13 to TRBJ2-4; the match to TRBD1 covers 10 bases. The length of the CDR3 is 16 residues. Trimming took 4 bases from V and 1 from J; bases not matched to a gene: 4. The germline CDR1 and CDR2 sequences are PRHDT and FYEKMQ (reference sequence). CDR3 DNA: TGTGCCAGCAGCTCCGACAGGGGGCCTGCCAAAAACATTCAGTACTTC. It is translated as CASSSDRGPAKNIQYF.

The chain joins TRBV9 to TRBJ2-1, with 8 nucleotides matching TRBD1. CDR3 length: 15 residues. Germline CDR1 reads SGDLS; CDR2 reads YYNGEE. Trimming at V came to 4 bases and at J to 0 bases, leaving 3 bases not matched to a gene. For the CDR3, the DNA is TGTGCCAGCAGCACCACAGGGGGCTCCTACAATGAGCAGTTCTTC. As protein: CASSTTGGSYNEQFF.

The V gene is TRBV5-1, the J gene TRBJ2-4; maybe TRBD1 (6 bases). This CDR3 is 14 amino acids long. V gave up 3 bases and J gave up 8 bases, with 15 bases separating them. CDR1 and CDR2 (germline): SGHRS, YFSETQ. Here the CDR3 DNA reads TGCGCCAGCAGCTGGACAGTTCCCCCAGACATTCAGTACTTC. This codes for CASSWTVPPDIQYF.